Listed below are T cell receptor beta chains from one sample, sequenced in a study of cytomegalovirus exposure and HLA in healthy donors. The assay was immunoSEQ multiplex PCR, and TCRdb's table has in-frame clones only and misses some. The repertoire has approximately 130,000 clones, approximately 80% of them found once; the top ten carry less than 3%. Source material: PBMCs. These TCRs come from a man aged 50 to 60 in good health and CMV-seronegative. CDR3s include the opening cysteine and the closing phenylalanine or tryptophan. The D gene is left open where the match is weak. Clone size appears in some rows only: once, few, many, or a class for an expanded clone.

TRBV5-5	TRBJ1-2	.	.	CASSLDGGSSYGYTF	TGTGCCAGCAGCTTGGATGGCGGTTCCTCCTATGGCTACACCTTC
TRBV11-3	TRBJ2-3	.	.	CASSLDGPSTDTQYF	TGTGCCAGCAGCTTAGATGGCCCAAGCACAGATACGCAGTATTTT
TRBV7-7	TRBJ2-6	once	.	CASSLNEHTGAGANVLTF	TGTGCTAGCAGCTTGAACGAGCACACGGGAGCTGGGGCCAACGTCCTGACTTTC
TRBV5-1	TRBJ1-2	.	TRBD1	CASSPLTGDYGYTF	TGCGCCAGCAGCCCCTTAACAGGGGACTATGGCTACACCTTC
TRBV25-1	TRBJ2-1	.	TRBD1	CASSDTTGAYNEQFF	TGTGCCAGCAGTGATACTACAGGGGCCTACAATGAGCAGTTCTTC
TRBV11-2	TRBJ2-7	.	.	CASSGRGTYEQYF	TGTGCCAGCTCCGGACGAGGGACCTACGAGCAGTACTTC
TRBV11-2	TRBJ2-2	.	.	CASSRQNTGELFF	TGTGCCAGCAGCCGACAGAACACCGGGGAGCTGTTTTTT
TRBV30	TRBJ2-1	.	.	CAWITYNEQFF	TGTGCCTGGATCACATACAATGAGCAGTTCTTC
TRBV4-1	TRBJ1-6	.	.	CASSQGNRDGPLHF	TGCGCCAGCAGCCAAGGTAATCGCGATGGACCCCTCCACTTT
TRBV5-4	TRBJ2-1	.	TRBD2	CASSSGLAGALSSYNEQFF	TGTGCCAGCAGCTCGGGACTAGCGGGGGCCCTTAGCTCCTACAATGAGCAGTTCTTC
TRBV29-1	TRBJ1-2	.	.	CSGARVDGYTF	TGCAGCGGGGCCAGGGTTGATGGCTACACCTTC
TRBV29-1	TRBJ2-7	.	.	CSVAQGGYEQYF	TGCAGCGTTGCTCAGGGTGGCTACGAGCAGTACTTC
TRBV30	TRBJ1-6	once	TRBD1	CAWSRDRGGSPLHF	TGTGCCTGGAGCCGGGACAGGGGAGGCTCACCCCTCCACTTT
TRBV9	TRBJ1-1	.	.	CASSVGTSGNTEAFF	TGTGCCAGCAGCGTCGGGACATCGGGGAACACTGAAGCTTTCTTT
TRBV2	TRBJ2-3	.	TRBD1	CASRWDRFTDTQYF	TGTGCCAGCAGATGGGACAGGTTCACAGATACGCAGTATTTT
TRBV4-3	TRBJ2-7	.	TRBD2	CASSQREGAYEQYF	TGCGCCAGCAGCCAGAGGGAGGGAGCCTACGAGCAGTACTTC